The 15 T cell receptor beta chains below were found in one sample sequenced in a study of naive and memory T cell subsets (dated by TCRdb to between 2016 and 2019). What the research found in general, with its limitations: A few larger clonotypes were present in naive repertoires, particularly the CD8 repertoires, and these clonotypes were possibly memory cells re-expressing CD45RA.

These receptors are not linked to any known antigen. The library was generated by UMI-ligation and nested PCR. Sequenced on an Illumina MiSeq. The beta constant-region primer consisted of an equimolar mixture of two oligonucleotides that together covered TRBC1 and TRBC2. Four rounds of PCR, combining the SP2 primer with nested alpha and beta constant-region primers, were used to amplify the ligated cDNA. TCRdb applied fastp at Q25 and MiXCR to the public reads, then kept only in-frame beta chains. Identical CDR3 protein sequences are pooled into one entry, listed with their most common genes and DNA. The sample table lists about 90,000 distinct CDR3 sequences, about 10% of them with a count of one. The top ten hold more than 0.11% of the sample. Material for sequencing was naive CD4+ T cells from blood. According to the study, the label for this sample's cell subset or site signals: naive T cells, CD45RA high CD27+. The receptor source for this set is a human donor in good health.

This clonotype was seen only a few times. V gene TRBV7-9 combines with J gene TRBJ2-3; the match to TRBD2 covers 7 bases. CDR1 is SEHNR, CDR2 FQNEAQ, per germline (reference sequence). Unmatched junction bases numbered 7, after V lost 5 bases and J lost 2 bases. This CDR3 comprises 15 residues. The CDR3 nucleotides are TGTGCCAGCAGCCGGGGAGCGGGGATCACAGATACGCAGTATTTT. It specifies CASSRGAGITDTQYF.

This clonotype was observed a handful of times. The V call is TRBV20-1, the J call TRBJ1-3; no definite D call. Trimming removed 0 bases from V and 0 bases from J, with 9 bases in between. The CDR3 length is 15 residues. Germline CDR1 reads DFQATT; CDR2 reads SNEGSKA (reference sequence). CDR3 in amino acids: CSAREMVYSGNTIYF. Here the CDR3 DNA reads TGCAGTGCTAGAGAGATGGTATACTCTGGAAACACCATATATTTT.

This clonotype has just a few counts. V usage is TRBV6-5 and J usage is TRBJ2-1; TRBD2 aligns across 8 bases. Germline CDR1 reads MNHEY; CDR2 reads SVGAGI. After removal of 7 bases from V and 9 bases from J, the junction contained 5 bases not matched to a gene. CDR3 length: 12 residues. CDR3 sequence: CASNSGMREQFF. In DNA, the CDR3 is TGTGCCAGCAATAGCGGGATGCGTGAGCAGTTCTTC.

Ten or more counts support this clonotype. For the CDR3, the DNA is TGTGCCAGCAGCCAAGATAGCGACGGGGACAGCCTATTCGAGCAGTACTTC. It yields the protein CASSQDSDGDSLFEQYF. The chain carries TRBV3-2 and TRBJ2-7; TRBD1, the table's D call, lacks a check against the DNA. TRBV3-2 represents a pseudogene. The CDR3 has 17 amino acids.

A few counts support this clonotype. The chain couples TRBV5-1 to TRBJ1-3; weak D call: TRBD1 (5 bases). The germline V gene has CDR1 SGHRS and CDR2 YFSETQ. Between the trimmed V and J ends, which lost 2 bases and 0 bases, there was a span of 6 bases. This CDR3 region has 14 residues. CDR3 DNA: TGCGCCAGCAGCTTAGACAGCTCTGGAAACACCATATATTTT. This encodes CASSLDSSGNTIYF. Full variable domain (missing parts from reference TRBV5-1 and TRBJ1-3): KAGVTQTPRYLIKTRGQQVTLSCSPISGHRSVSWYQQTPGQGLQFLFEYFSETQRNKGNFPGRFSGRQFSNSRSEMNVSTLELGDSALYLCASSLDSSGNTIYFGEGSWLTVV.

The gene calls are TRBV27 and TRBJ2-7; TRBD2 aligns across 7 bases. Looked up from germline, CDR1 is MNHEY and CDR2 is SMNVEV (reference sequence). J gave up 7 bases and V 10 bases, and 13 bases lay outside the gene matches. The CDR3 runs 13 residues. CDR3 DNA: TGTGCCACCCGACTGGCGGGAGCGCGAGAGCAGTACTTC. Protein product: CATRLAGAREQYF.

Here the CDR3 reads CASTKTPFPSGANVLTF. In nucleotides, the CDR3 is TGTGCCAGCACAAAAACACCTTTTCCCTCTGGGGCCAACGTCCTGACTTTC. This chain links TRBV3-1 with TRBJ2-6; the D is unclear. The germline V gene has CDR1 LGHDT and CDR2 YNNKEL (reference sequence). The CDR3 extends over 17 amino acids. V dropped 7 bases and J dropped 0 bases, with 16 bases sitting between them.

A few counts support this clonotype. V usage is TRBV29-1 and J usage is TRBJ2-4; unclear D gene. Germline V gene lookup returns CDR1 SQVTM and CDR2 ANQGSEA. This CDR3 has 12 residues. V gave up 3 bases and J gave up 5 bases, with 8 bases separating them. CDR3 amino acids: CSVDGQQNIQYF. The CDR3 DNA follows: TGCAGCGTTGACGGCCAGCAAAACATTCAGTACTTC.

This clonotype has at least ten counts. The chain couples TRBV4-3 to TRBJ2-1; no clear D gene. V shed 4 bases and J shed 6 bases, with 4 bases lying between them. This CDR3 is built from 11 residues. Germline assignment: CDR1 LGHNA and CDR2 YSLEER. CDR3 DNA: TGCGCCAGCAGCCGGGGCAATGAGCAGTTCTTC. Translated, it gives CASSRGNEQFF.

The rearrangement joins TRBV12-3 or TRBV12-4 to TRBJ1-1, with 8 bases that match TRBD1. The V segment lost 6 bases and the J segment 6 bases; nucleotides outside the gene matches: 18. The CDR3 is made up of 17 amino acids. For the CDR3, the DNA is TGTGCCAGCAGCTCACGACAGGGGATGGGGTACGGGGCTGAAGCTTTCTTT. This sequence encodes CASSSRQGMGYGAEAFF.

The chain has TRBV4-3 and TRBJ2-5; 7 bases agree with TRBD2. This CDR3 contains 12 residues. Germline CDR1 reads LGHNA; CDR2 reads YSLEER. The V and J ends lost 5 bases and 4 bases, in that order; junction bases with no gene match: 1. For the CDR3, the DNA is TGCGCCAGCAGCGGGAGGGGAGAGACCCAGTACTTC. Residues: CASSGRGETQYF.

This clonotype has only a few counts. DNA of the CDR3: TGTGCCAGCAGTCGGTCCTGGGGGAGATCGAACACTGAAGCTTTCTTT. Translating it yields CASSRSWGRSNTEAFF. This chain connects TRBV12-3 or TRBV12-4 to TRBJ1-1; D might be TRBD1 (5 bases). CDR3 length equals 16 residues. The ends were cut back, 5 bases at V and 1 base at J, with 17 bases in the middle.

This clonotype has just a few counts. The chain has TRBV12-5 and TRBJ2-3; 7 nucleotides match TRBD1. This CDR3 has 15 amino acids. V was clipped by 7 bases and J by 1 base; unmatched bases: 8. Germline V CDR1 and CDR2: LGHNT, FRNRAP. CDR3 sequence (DNA): TGTGCTAGTGACTCGGGGACAGTAGGCACAGATACGCAGTATTTT. Translating it yields CASDSGTVGTDTQYF.

The chain is built from TRBV29-1 and TRBJ1-5; D not resolved. Germline values: CDR1 SQVTM, CDR2 ANQGSEA. Trimming removed 6 bases from V and 0 bases from J, with 12 bases in between. The CDR3 runs to 14 residues. The CDR3 bases are TGCAGCGTAAGCGACATCGATAGCAATCAGCCCCAGCATTTT. Its protein product is CSVSDIDSNQPQHF.

This clonotype was observed a few times. J is TRBJ1-1 and V is TRBV28; 7 nucleotides line up with TRBD1. The CDR3 is 15 residues long. In germline, CDR1 is MDHEN, CDR2 SYDVKM. Trimming took 3 bases from V and 3 from J; bases not matched to a gene: 7. The CDR3 here is CASSFYPGGYTEAFF. The CDR3 DNA is TGTGCCAGCAGTTTTTATCCAGGGGGGTACACTGAAGCTTTCTTT.